This TCR beta chain was sequenced for a study of Ad26.COV2.S vaccination and SARS-CoV-2 variants. The study's findings and limits: Similar non-spike TCR breadth was observed in recipients of vaccine and of placebo.

Profiling relied on immunoSEQ multiplex PCR, and the TCRdb table lists in-frame clones only, not all of them. Counted here are roughly 330,000 clones, about nine tenths occurring once; the ten biggest clones make up about 5%. As to treatment: some 19 received Ad26.COV2.S at low or high dose, single or two shots; about 5 received placebo; per-sample allocation not given. Samples were taken on day 63 after the first vaccine or placebo injection. Expressing Wuhan-strain SARS-CoV-2 spike, an Ad26 vector served as the vaccine. CDR1 and CDR2 from the germline V gene are SEHNR and FQNEAQ (reference sequence). This CDR3 region has 15 residues. V dropped 0 bases and J dropped 1 base, with 8 bases sitting between them. As for this clone: Its antigen is not identified.

The sequences come from peripheral blood, collected in a trial of Ad26.COV2.S vaccine versus placebo. The chain joins TRBV7-9 to TRBJ2-3; D is possibly TRBD1 or TRBD2 (5 bases each). This clonotype was sampled from a person between 18 and 59 years old who received the Ad26.COV2.S COVID-19 vaccine or a placebo. The CDR3 reads CASSLAGTGTDTQYF. In DNA form, the CDR3 reads TGTGCCAGCAGCTTAGCGGGGACGGGCACAGATACGCAGTATTTT.